One and the same sample provided the 21 T cell receptor beta chains below, sequenced in a study of cytomegalovirus exposure and HLA in healthy donors. Use of 60 Vbeta and 13 Jbeta primers characterized the PCR. TCRdb's table, derived via immunoSEQ multiplex PCR, lists solely in-frame clones and lacks some. The sample includes 140,000 to 150,000 clones, 80% to 85% seen only once; the top ten take about 2.5%. Sequences were obtained from PBMCs. The source of these receptors is a boy aged 2 to 10 in good health and CMV-seronegative.

The chain links TRBV7-8 to TRBJ2-2; tentatively, D is TRBD2 (5 bases). The V end lost 5 bases, the J end lost 1 base, and 17 bases lay between the germline ends. The length of the CDR3 is 17 residues. Germline CDR1 and CDR2: SGHVS and FQNEAQ. CDR3 in DNA: TGTGCCAGCAGCCCAGCGACGGGGAGTTTGAACACCGGGGAGCTGTTTTTT. This sequence encodes CASSPATGSLNTGELFF.

The gene calls are TRBV11-3 and TRBJ2-3; 9 bases are a match to TRBD2. The germline V gene encodes CDR1 SGHNT and CDR2 YENEEA. The CDR3 runs 17 residues. V lost 5 bases, J lost 4 bases, and 13 bases stayed unmatched. The CDR3 sequence is CASSARTSGLGADTQYF. CDR3 nucleotide sequence: TGTGCCAGCAGCGCCCGAACTAGCGGGTTAGGGGCAGATACGCAGTATTTT.

The chain recombines TRBV19 with TRBJ2-2, with a weak D call TRBD2 (5 bases). V lost 3 bases to trimming and J lost 3 bases, with 26 bases between them. Germline V gene data show CDR1 as LNHDA and CDR2 as SQIVND (reference sequence). This CDR3 has 20 amino acids. Here the CDR3 reads CASSMAADSWLITYTGELFF. In DNA, the CDR3 is TGTGCCAGTAGTATGGCCGCGGACTCTTGGTTAATTACGTACACCGGGGAGCTGTTTTTT.

V and J are TRBV6-5 and TRBJ2-1; 15 nucleotides line up with TRBD2. Trimming removed 2 bases from V and 10 bases from J; junction bases left unmatched: 3. The CDR3 is 15 amino acids. CDR1 is MNHEY, CDR2 SVGAGI, per germline. The CDR3 DNA reads TGTGCCAGCAGTTACGGGGGACTAGCGGGAGGAGAGCAGTTCTTC. Its translation: CASSYGGLAGGEQFF.

The rearrangement uses TRBV7-9 and TRBJ1-5; no clear D gene. Trimming took 2 bases from V and 4 from J, leaving 18 bases between them. Looked up from germline, CDR1 is SEHNR and CDR2 is FQNEAQ (reference sequence). This CDR3 is 17 amino acids long. Written as DNA, the CDR3 is TGTGCCAGCAGCTTAAACTTCGGGGAACCCCTGAATCAGCCCCAGCATTTT. Its translation is CASSLNFGEPLNQPQHF.

V and J are TRBV6-1 and TRBJ1-3; 7 bases are shared with TRBD1. Germline V gives CDR1 MNHNS, CDR2 SASEGT. There are 15 residues in the CDR3. V lost 11 bases, J lost 0 bases, and 10 bases stayed unmatched. The CDR3 DNA sequence: TGTGCCCTGATGGACAGGCTGAACTCTGGAAACACCATATATTTT. Residues: CALMDRLNSGNTIYF.

The V gene is TRBV18, the J gene TRBJ1-1; D unresolved. CDR1 is KGHSH and CDR2 is LQKENI in the germline V gene. The CDR3 covers 14 residues. With 4 bases removed from V and 0 bases from J, the gap between germline ends came to 9 bases. CDR3 nucleotides: TGTGCCAGCTCACTTGTGAGCATGAACACTGAAGCTTTCTTT. Protein sequence: CASSLVSMNTEAFF.

The chain couples TRBV7-9 to TRBJ2-7; 10 positions match TRBD2. This CDR3 is built from 15 residues. Germline assignment: CDR1 SEHNR and CDR2 FQNEAQ (reference sequence). Unmatched junction bases numbered 9, after V lost 5 bases and J lost 5 bases. The CDR3 coding sequence is TGTGCCAGCAGCCCCCGGGCTAGCGGGAGAAACGAGCAGTACTTC. It translates to CASSPRASGRNEQYF.

This chain links TRBV7-8 with TRBJ2-7, with D perhaps matching TRBD2 (6 bases). Trimming stripped 3 bases from V and 3 bases from J, with 12 bases between. The CDR3 covers 14 residues. In germline, CDR1 is SGHVS, CDR2 FQNEAQ. The CDR3 bases are TGTGCCAGCAGCTTTTATCGGGGGAGCTACGAGCAGTACTTC. Amino acids: CASSFYRGSYEQYF.

For this clone: Other nucleotide sequences from this sample produce the same CDR3. The chain has TRBV7-6 and TRBJ2-7, with TRBD2 identical over 10 bases. Germline V CDR1 and CDR2: SGHVS, FNYEAQ. V lost 3 bases and J lost 1; bases outside the gene matches: 3. The CDR3 runs 15 residues. The CDR3 region is CASSFTSGDSYEQYF. CDR3 bases: TGTGCCAGCAGCTTTACTAGCGGGGATTCCTACGAGCAGTACTTC.

This chain joins TRBV4-3 and TRBJ1-4, with D possibly TRBD1 on 5 matching bases. Germline V CDR1 and CDR2: LGHNA, YSLEER. CDR3 size: 16 residues. Trimming left V 4 bases short and J 8 bases short, with 20 bases between. The CDR3 region has the DNA TGCGCCAGCAGCCTCGACAGCGCCCGGACCCGCGAAAAACTGTTTTTT. Its protein is CASSLDSARTREKLFF.

The chain links TRBV5-4 to TRBJ2-3; TRBD2 agrees at 7 bases. CDR1 is SGHNT and CDR2 is YYREEE in the germline V gene (reference sequence). CDR3 length equals 17 residues. V dropped 4 bases and J dropped 0; count of bases not matched to a gene: 11. In DNA, the CDR3 is TGTGCCAGCAGCCTGGGCGGTGGGGGGGGGAGCACAGATACGCAGTATTTT. The encoded protein is CASSLGGGGGSTDTQYF.

This chain joins TRBV4-1 and TRBJ1-3; no clear D gene. V lost 0 bases and J 3 bases, leaving 12 bases between the germline ends. CDR1 is MGHRA, CDR2 YSYEKL, per germline. The CDR3 consists of 16 residues. The CDR3 DNA reads as TGCGCCAGCAGCCAAGACTTTGTAGCAGATGGAAACACCATATATTTT. Protein sequence: CASSQDFVADGNTIYF.

V usage is TRBV7-9 and J usage is TRBJ2-5; TRBD1 agrees at 9 bases. CDR1 and CDR2 (germline): SEHNR, FQNEAQ (reference sequence). The CDR3 is 16 residues long. Trimming cost V 5 bases and J 5 bases; bases outside gene matches: 12. Here the CDR3 DNA reads TGTGCCAGCAGCACAAGCACAGGGGGCGGTTGGGAGACCCAGTACTTC. Amino acid sequence: CASSTSTGGGWETQYF.

V and J are TRBV10-3 and TRBJ2-7; 13 positions agree with TRBD2. Trimming at V came to 6 bases and at J to 5 bases, leaving 4 bases not matched to a gene. This CDR3 comprises 14 residues. Germline loops: CDR1 ENHRY, CDR2 SYGVKD. The CDR3 is CAISSGTSGDEQYF. Here the CDR3 DNA reads TGTGCCATCAGCTCCGGGACTAGCGGGGACGAGCAGTACTTC.

The rearrangement uses TRBV5-1 and TRBJ2-1; 11 bases fit TRBD2. V lost 1 base, J lost 8 bases, and 14 bases stayed unmatched. The length of the CDR3 is 18 residues. CDR1 SGHRS and CDR2 YFSETQ come from the germline V gene. CDR3 amino acids: CASSLYSLIAGGRDEQFF. In DNA, the CDR3 is TGCGCCAGCAGCTTGTACTCCCTGATAGCGGGAGGGAGGGATGAGCAGTTCTTC. Combining the CDR3 with reference TRBV5-1 and TRBJ2-1 gives the whole variable domain KAGVTQTPRYLIKTRGQQVTLSCSPISGHRSVSWYQQTPGQGLQFLFEYFSETQRNKGNFPGRFSGRQFSNSRSEMNVSTLELGDSALYLCASSLYSLIAGGRDEQFFGPGTRLTVL.

The genes are TRBV2 and TRBJ2-3; 7 bases are a match to TRBD2. V dropped 6 bases and J dropped 1; count of bases not matched to a gene: 16. The CDR3 extends over 18 amino acids. Germline V gives CDR1 SNHLY, CDR2 FYNNEI. CDR3 sequence reads: CASRRGLGLPTGTDTQYF. The CDR3 bases are TGTGCCAGCAGGCGGGGGTTAGGGCTTCCGACCGGCACAGATACGCAGTATTTT.

This rearrangement joins TRBV9 to TRBJ2-2; TRBD1 might be the D (5 bases). There are 18 residues in the CDR3. The germline V gene has CDR1 SGDLS and CDR2 YYNGEE. The germline V and J ends were trimmed by 0 bases and 4 bases, with 19 bases remaining between them. This CDR3 is CASSVGVAGFAATGELFF. The CDR3 DNA sequence: TGTGCCAGCAGCGTAGGCGTTGCAGGGTTCGCCGCCACCGGGGAGCTGTTTTTT. The variable domain in full, with the rest retrieved from reference TRBV9 and TRBJ2-2, is DSGVTQTPKHLITATGQRVTLRCSPRSGDLSVYWYQQSLDQGLQFLIQYYNGEERAKGNILERFSAQQFPDLHSELNLSSLELGDSALYFCASSVGVAGFAATGELFFGEGSRLTVL.

The chain joins TRBV5-1 to TRBJ1-5, with 9 bases identical to TRBD1. V shed 4 bases, J shed 6 bases, and the junction held 5 bases outside the gene matches. In germline, CDR1 is SGHRS, CDR2 YFSETQ. The CDR3 spans 14 residues. For the CDR3, the DNA is TGCGCCAGCAGCCCGGGGACAGGGTTTCAGCCCCAGCATTTT. This codes for CASSPGTGFQPQHF.

The V call is TRBV5-4, the J call TRBJ2-7; tentative D call: TRBD2 (5 bases). Germline CDR1 reads SGHNT; CDR2 reads YYREEE (reference sequence). CDR3 size: 11 residues. V gave up 2 bases and J gave up 7 bases, with 7 bases separating them. The CDR3 nucleotides read TGTGCCAGCAGCTTCGGGGATGAGCAGTACTTC. This translates into CASSFGDEQYF.

This clone was seen once. The CDR3 nucleotides are TGTGCCTGGAGTGTGGTCCACCCGCCGCGGGAGCAGTACTTC. The encoded protein is CAWSVVHPPREQYF. The V call is TRBV30, the J call TRBJ2-7, with D hard to call. The CDR3 totals 14 residues. Germline CDR1 reads GTSNPN; CDR2 reads SVGIG (reference sequence). V lost 0 bases to trimming and J lost 7 bases, with 16 bases between them.